This T cell receptor beta chain was recorded in a study of blood T cell repertoires in COVID-19. Some clones are missing from TCRdb's copy, which holds only in-frame ones; the method was immunoSEQ multiplex PCR. The data contain under 55,000 clones, approximately 80% of them singletons. Deletions cut 4 bases from V and 3 bases from J, with 10 bases between. The CDR3 spans 14 residues. Per the germline V gene, CDR1 is LNHDA and CDR2 is SQIVND (reference sequence). The rearrangement uses TRBV19 and TRBJ1-5; possible D gene TRBD1, 6 bases. The source is a woman between 50 and 59 years old with acute COVID-19. The material sequenced was PBMCs or T cells enriched from blood (not recorded which). The CDR3 here is CASSNTGSNQPQHF. The CDR3 coding sequence is TGTGCCAGTAGTAATACAGGGTCCAATCAGCCCCAGCATTTT.